This TCR beta chain was retrieved from a study of CD8+ T cells in alopecia areata. Study as a whole: Tofacitinib lasted 6 to 18 months, then 6 months off drug.

cDNA serving as the sequencing template came from extracted, reverse transcribed RNA. Clones were read by immunoSEQ multiplex PCR, and TCRdb kept only the in-frame ones, dropping some. The data show 150,000 or so clones, roughly 44% seen once. The length of the CDR3 is 15 residues. Germline loops: CDR1 SGHRS, CDR2 YFSETQ. V lost 6 bases to trimming and J lost 6 bases; unmatched junction nucleotides: 10. Sequencing used CD4+ T cells sorted from blood. V gene TRBV5-1 combines with J gene TRBJ2-1; 9 bases line up with TRBD2. This TCR was sampled from a human donor with alopecia areata. The CDR3 loop is CASTVREGLLNEQFF. DNA of the CDR3: TGCGCCAGCACTGTGCGGGAGGGCCTTCTCAATGAGCAGTTCTTC.